These 25 T cell receptor beta chains share one sample of origin, sequenced in a study of cytomegalovirus exposure and HLA in healthy donors. The PCR used 60 Vbeta and 13 Jbeta primers. Profiling relied on immunoSEQ multiplex PCR, and the TCRdb table lists in-frame clones only, not all of them. The sample records 100,000 to 120,000 clones, about 79% being singletons. Sample: PBMCs. The receptors derive from a woman aged 18-29 years in good health and CMV-seronegative.

The chain joins TRBV28 to TRBJ1-5; D perhaps matches TRBD1 (6 bases). CDR1 MDHEN and CDR2 SYDVKM come from the germline V gene. The ends were cut back, 3 bases at V and 7 bases at J, with 13 bases in the middle. The CDR3 loop spans 14 amino acids. CDR3 sequence reads: CASSLGGGDQPQHF. The CDR3 nucleotides read TGTGCCAGCAGTTTGGGAGGGGGAGACCAGCCCCAGCATTTT.

V gene TRBV6-5 combines with J gene TRBJ1-1; no reliable D call. The V end was cut by 2 bases, the J end by 0 bases, with 7 bases between. The CDR3 is made up of 14 amino acids. In germline, CDR1 is MNHEY, CDR2 SVGAGI. The CDR3, as DNA: TGTGCCAGCAGTTACCGAGGGATGAACACTGAAGCTTTCTTT. It codes for CASSYRGMNTEAFF.

The chain joins TRBV6-1 to TRBJ2-2, with 7 bases fitting TRBD1. Looked up from germline, CDR1 is MNHNS and CDR2 is SASEGT. CDR3 length: 14 amino acids. V was clipped by 6 bases and J by 5 bases; unmatched bases: 6. The CDR3 loop reads CASSHRGRTGELFF. In DNA form, the CDR3 reads TGTGCCAGCAGCCACAGGGGAAGGACCGGGGAGCTGTTTTTT.

The genes are TRBV6-6 and TRBJ1-5, with D possibly being TRBD1 (5 bases). Germline loops: CDR1 MNHNY, CDR2 SVGAGI (reference sequence). The V gene lost 6 bases and the J gene lost 3 bases, with 12 bases spanning the gap. The CDR3 loop spans 14 amino acids. The CDR3 nucleotides read TGTGCCAGCAGGACGGCGGGGGTCAATCAGCCCCAGCATTTT. This translates into CASRTAGVNQPQHF.

This clone was seen a handful of times. This chain links TRBV27 with TRBJ1-2; 8 bases match TRBD1. The CDR3 length is 14 residues. V lost 3 bases to trimming and J lost 4 bases; unmatched junction nucleotides: 4. Germline CDR1 MNHEY, CDR2 SMNVEV (reference sequence). Here the CDR3 reads CASSFARGLYGYTF. The DNA for the CDR3 is TGTGCCAGCAGTTTCGCCAGGGGGCTCTATGGCTACACCTTC.

The V call is TRBV12-1, the J call TRBJ1-5; the table's D call TRBD1 went unverified against the DNA. TRBV12-1 is annotated as a pseudogene. The CDR3 extends over 14 amino acids. The CDR3 region has the DNA TGTGCCAGCAGCTTCAGGGTTACCTATCAGCCCCAGCATTTT. Amino acids: CASSFRVTYQPQHF.

The rearrangement joins TRBV6-4 to TRBJ2-3; a weak D match, TRBD2 (6 bases). CDR1 is MRHNA and CDR2 is SNTAGT in the germline V gene. The CDR3 runs 16 residues. Between the trimmed V and J ends, which lost 3 bases and 1 base, there was a span of 14 bases. The CDR3 reads CASSESRASGTDTQYF. For the CDR3, the DNA is TGTGCCAGCAGTGAATCAAGAGCTAGCGGCACAGATACGCAGTATTTT.

This chain links TRBV18 with TRBJ2-7, with D perhaps TRBD1 (6 bases). Looked up from germline, CDR1 is KGHSH and CDR2 is LQKENI. CDR3 size: 13 residues. With 6 bases removed from V and 6 bases from J, the gap between germline ends came to 15 bases. The DNA of the CDR3 is TGTGCCAGCTCCCCGGACAGTCCCCCCGAGCAGTACTTC. It is translated as CASSPDSPPEQYF.

The chain is built from TRBV28 and TRBJ2-2; 9 bases align to TRBD1. V lost 7 bases to trimming and J lost 1 base; unmatched junction nucleotides: 4. The germline V gene encodes CDR1 MDHEN and CDR2 SYDVKM. The CDR3 length is 15 residues. The CDR3 protein is CASTGQGRNTGELFF. CDR3 in DNA: TGTGCCAGCACCGGACAGGGGAGGAACACCGGGGAGCTGTTTTTT.

The chain carries TRBV2 and TRBJ2-3; 7 bases map to TRBD2. The CDR3 sequence is 15 residues long. Germline assignment: CDR1 SNHLY and CDR2 FYNNEI. Trimming cost V 2 bases and J 4 bases; bases outside gene matches: 6. CDR3 in DNA: TGTGCCAGCAGTGAACCGGCGGGGAGGGCAGATACGCAGTATTTT. This encodes CASSEPAGRADTQYF.

CDR3 residues: CASSSGNEQYV. CDR3 sequence (DNA): TGTGCCAGCAGTAGCGGGAACGAGCAGTACGTC. The J gene is TRBJ2-7, the V gene TRBV6-6, with 7 bases identical to TRBD2. The V gene end was trimmed by 5 bases and the J gene end by 5 bases; junction bases not matched to a gene: 0. Germline values: CDR1 MNHNY, CDR2 SVGAGI (reference sequence). CDR3 size: 11 residues.

This clone occurred once. In DNA, the CDR3 is TGTGCCAGCAGTCGAGACCCCCAGGGGCACTATGGCTACACCTTC. This sequence encodes CASSRDPQGHYGYTF. V and J are TRBV6-5 and TRBJ1-2, with TRBD1 as a possible D gene (6 bases). V was cut by 5 bases and J by 3 bases, with 16 bases left in between. CDR1 and CDR2 (germline): MNHEY, SVGAGI. This CDR3 has 15 residues.

J is TRBJ1-4 and V is TRBV9; TRBD1 aligns across 9 bases. This CDR3 has 16 residues. Germline CDR1 reads SGDLS; CDR2 reads YYNGEE. Trimming cost V 3 bases and J 5 bases; bases outside gene matches: 8. The CDR3 region is CASSETPGTGNEKLFF. The CDR3 bases are TGTGCCAGCAGCGAGACCCCCGGGACAGGGAATGAAAAACTGTTTTTT.

The chain carries TRBV5-1 and TRBJ2-5; TRBD1 agrees at 9 bases. V dropped 5 bases and J dropped 2; count of bases not matched to a gene: 4. Germline CDR1 SGHRS, CDR2 YFSETQ. This CDR3 is 14 amino acids long. The CDR3 loop is CASRNRGPQETQYF. The CDR3 nucleotides read TGCGCCAGCAGGAACAGGGGGCCTCAAGAGACCCAGTACTTC.

The chain links TRBV21-1 to TRBJ2-7; the table's TRBD1 call for D was not verified on the DNA. TRBV21-1 is marked as a pseudogene. The CDR3 is 12 residues long. The CDR3 loop is CAIWTGDYEQYF. CDR3 coding DNA: TGTGCCATCTGGACAGGGGACTACGAGCAGTACTTC.

CDR3 nucleotide sequence: TGTGCCAGCAGCTCCGTCCCGGGACAGGGACTTGAGCAGTTCTTC. This translates into CASSSVPGQGLEQFF. V usage is TRBV28 and J usage is TRBJ2-1; TRBD1 agrees at 9 bases. The CDR3 is 15 amino acids. The germline V gene encodes CDR1 MDHEN and CDR2 SYDVKM. Trimming took 6 bases from V and 9 from J; bases not matched to a gene: 12.

J is TRBJ2-5 and V is TRBV27, with 8 bases fitting TRBD2. V shed 4 bases and J 5 bases; nucleotides not matched to a gene: 9. The CDR3 spans 15 residues. Germline values: CDR1 MNHEY, CDR2 SMNVEV (reference sequence). CDR3 sequence reads: CASSSVAGGSETQYF. In DNA form, the CDR3 reads TGTGCCAGCAGTTCGGTTGCGGGAGGTTCGGAGACCCAGTACTTC.

The chain carries TRBV7-2 and TRBJ2-7, with D perhaps TRBD2 (5 bases). V was clipped by 5 bases and J by 3 bases, with 14 bases between them. The CDR3 is 14 amino acids. The germline V gene encodes CDR1 SGHTA and CDR2 FQGNSA. The CDR3: CASSPTLGYYEQYV. The CDR3 DNA is TGTGCCAGCAGCCCAACACTAGGTTACTACGAGCAGTACGTC.

This chain joins TRBV4-2 and TRBJ2-2; D may be TRBD2 (6 bases). The CDR3 length is 17 residues. CDR1 LGHNA and CDR2 YNFKEQ come from the germline V gene. Trimming removed 4 bases from V and 3 bases from J, with 18 bases in between. CDR3 coding DNA: TGTGCCAGCAGCCGAATTTCCCGACTAGATCACACCGGGGAGCTGTTTTTT. Protein: CASSRISRLDHTGELFF.

This CDR3 is CASSYGQAYEQYV. The CDR3 nucleotides are TGTGCCAGCTCCTATGGGCAGGCCTACGAGCAGTACGTC. The V and J genes are TRBV7-2 and TRBJ2-7; the D is unclear. Looked up from germline, CDR1 is SGHTA and CDR2 is FQGNSA. The germline V and J ends were trimmed by 8 bases and 2 bases, with 13 bases remaining between them. This CDR3 is 13 amino acids long.

The rearrangement uses TRBV2 and TRBJ1-1; 9 bases match TRBD1. The CDR3 runs 16 residues. Germline assignment: CDR1 SNHLY and CDR2 FYNNEI. V gave up 4 bases and J gave up 6 bases; unmatched junction bases: 12. This CDR3 is CASSGGQGRSSAEAFF. DNA for the CDR3: TGTGCCAGCAGTGGGGGACAGGGAAGAAGTTCGGCTGAAGCTTTCTTT.

This chain links TRBV2 with TRBJ1-6, with 10 bases lining up with TRBD1. Germline CDR1 reads SNHLY; CDR2 reads FYNNEI. V was pared by 5 bases and J by 9 bases, with 13 bases of the junction left unmatched. The CDR3 has 17 amino acids. CDR3 in DNA: TGTGCCAGCAGTCGGGACAGGGGATTGGGGTCGGGTTCACCCCTCCACTTT. Encoded protein: CASSRDRGLGSGSPLHF.

This sequence joins TRBV18 and TRBJ1-4, with D maybe TRBD1 (6 bases). Per the germline V gene, CDR1 is KGHSH and CDR2 is LQKENI. CDR3 length equals 13 residues. Deletions cut 6 bases from V and 8 bases from J, with 13 bases between. This chain's CDR3 is CASSPAGGEKLFF. CDR3 DNA sequence: TGTGCCAGCTCCCCCGCGGGGGGCGAAAAACTGTTTTTT.

This clone was seen once. The chain uses TRBV7-6 and TRBJ2-1, with 12 nucleotides matching TRBD2. CDR1 is SGHVS, CDR2 FNYEAQ, per germline. V shed 5 bases, J shed 9 bases, and the junction held 8 bases outside the gene matches. The CDR3 runs 15 residues. CDR3 DNA: TGTGCCAGCAGCCCGACTAGCGGGAGCAGATTTGAGCAGTTCTTC. Protein sequence: CASSPTSGSRFEQFF. The complete variable domain, with remaining parts taken from reference TRBV7-6 and TRBJ2-1, reads GAGVSQSPRYKVTKRGQDVALRCDPISGHVSLYWYRQALGQGPEFLTYFNYEAQQDKSGLPNDRFSAERPEGSISTLTIQRTEQRDSAMYRCASSPTSGSRFEQFFGPGTRLTVL.

J is TRBJ2-2 and V is TRBV27, with 9 bases aligning to TRBD1. The germline V gene encodes CDR1 MNHEY and CDR2 SMNVEV (reference sequence). CDR3 length equals 14 residues. The V and J ends lost 10 bases and 3 bases, in that order; junction bases with no gene match: 6. This CDR3 reads CATRGQGYTGELFF. CDR3 bases: TGTGCCACGCGGGGACAGGGTTACACCGGGGAGCTGTTTTTT.